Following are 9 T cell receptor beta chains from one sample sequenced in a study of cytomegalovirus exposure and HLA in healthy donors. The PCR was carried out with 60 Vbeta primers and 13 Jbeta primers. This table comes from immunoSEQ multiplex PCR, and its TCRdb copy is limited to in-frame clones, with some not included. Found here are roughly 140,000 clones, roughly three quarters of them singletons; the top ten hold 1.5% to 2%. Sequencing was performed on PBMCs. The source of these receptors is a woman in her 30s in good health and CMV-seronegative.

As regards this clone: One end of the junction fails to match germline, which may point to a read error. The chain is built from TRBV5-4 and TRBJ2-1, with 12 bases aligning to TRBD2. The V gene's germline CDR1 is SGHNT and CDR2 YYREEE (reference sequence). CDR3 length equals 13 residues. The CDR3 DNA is TGTGCCAGCAGCTTCCGGACTAGCGGGGTGGTCATCTTC. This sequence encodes CASSFRTSGVVIF.

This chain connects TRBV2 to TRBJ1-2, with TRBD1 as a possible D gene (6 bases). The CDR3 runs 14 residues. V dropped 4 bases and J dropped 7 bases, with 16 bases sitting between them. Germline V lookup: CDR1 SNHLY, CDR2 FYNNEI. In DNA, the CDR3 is TGTGCCAGCAGTGTCTCAGGGGCAGTGGGTGGCTACACCTTC. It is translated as CASSVSGAVGGYTF.

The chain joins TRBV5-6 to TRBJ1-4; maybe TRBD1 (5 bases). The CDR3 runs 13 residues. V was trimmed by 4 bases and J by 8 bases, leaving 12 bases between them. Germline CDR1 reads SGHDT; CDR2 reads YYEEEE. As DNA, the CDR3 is TGTGCCAGCAGCCCGTCGGGGGGAGAAAAACTGTTTTTT. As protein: CASSPSGGEKLFF.

The CDR3 sequence: CASSQGTSGGETQYF. The CDR3 DNA reads as TGCGCCAGCAGCCAAGGCACTAGCGGGGGGGAGACCCAGTACTTC. The chain couples TRBV4-1 to TRBJ2-5, with 12 bases matching TRBD2. With 1 base clipped from V and 5 bases from J, the junction kept 2 bases outside the gene matches. CDR3 size: 15 residues. Per germline, CDR1 MGHRA and CDR2 YSYEKL.

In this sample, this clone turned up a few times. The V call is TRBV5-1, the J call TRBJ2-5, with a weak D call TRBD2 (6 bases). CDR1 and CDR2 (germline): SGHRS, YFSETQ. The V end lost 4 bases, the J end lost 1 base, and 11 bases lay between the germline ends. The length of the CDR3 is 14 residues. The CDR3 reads CASSPGTPQETQYF. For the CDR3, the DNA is TGCGCCAGCAGCCCCGGGACTCCCCAAGAGACCCAGTACTTC.

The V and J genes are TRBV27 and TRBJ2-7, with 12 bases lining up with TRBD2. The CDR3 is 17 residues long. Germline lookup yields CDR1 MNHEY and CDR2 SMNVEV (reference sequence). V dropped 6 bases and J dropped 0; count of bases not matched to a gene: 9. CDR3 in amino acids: CASRKTSGSNFSYEQYF. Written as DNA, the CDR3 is TGTGCCAGCAGAAAGACTAGCGGGAGTAACTTCTCCTACGAGCAGTACTTC.

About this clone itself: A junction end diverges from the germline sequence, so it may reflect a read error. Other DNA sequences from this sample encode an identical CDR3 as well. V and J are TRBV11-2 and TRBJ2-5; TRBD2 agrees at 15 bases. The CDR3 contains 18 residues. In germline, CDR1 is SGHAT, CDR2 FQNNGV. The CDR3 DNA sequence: TGTGCCAGCAGCTTAGGTTTGGGGACTAGCGGGGGGAAAGAGACTCAGTACTTC. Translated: CASSLGLGTSGGKETQYF.

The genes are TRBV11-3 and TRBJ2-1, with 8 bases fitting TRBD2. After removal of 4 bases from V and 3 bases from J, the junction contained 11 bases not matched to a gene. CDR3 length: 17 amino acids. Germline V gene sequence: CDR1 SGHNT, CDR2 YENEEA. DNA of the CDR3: TGTGCCAGCAGCTCCGGAAATAGCGGGATGGACTACAATGAGCAGTTCTTC. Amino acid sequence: CASSSGNSGMDYNEQFF.

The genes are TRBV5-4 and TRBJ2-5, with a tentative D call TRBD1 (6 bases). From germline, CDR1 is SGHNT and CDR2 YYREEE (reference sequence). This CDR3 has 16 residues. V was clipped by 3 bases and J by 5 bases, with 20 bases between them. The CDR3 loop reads CASSSGAQGRRETQYF. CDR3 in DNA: TGTGCCAGCAGCTCTGGAGCGCAGGGGCGGAGGGAGACCCAGTACTTC. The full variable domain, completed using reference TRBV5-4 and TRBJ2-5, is ETGVTQSPTHLIKTRGQQVTLRCSSQSGHNTVSWYQQALGQGPQFIFQYYREEENGRGNFPPRFSGLQFPNYSSELNVNALELDDSALYLCASSSGAQGRRETQYFGPGTRLLVL.